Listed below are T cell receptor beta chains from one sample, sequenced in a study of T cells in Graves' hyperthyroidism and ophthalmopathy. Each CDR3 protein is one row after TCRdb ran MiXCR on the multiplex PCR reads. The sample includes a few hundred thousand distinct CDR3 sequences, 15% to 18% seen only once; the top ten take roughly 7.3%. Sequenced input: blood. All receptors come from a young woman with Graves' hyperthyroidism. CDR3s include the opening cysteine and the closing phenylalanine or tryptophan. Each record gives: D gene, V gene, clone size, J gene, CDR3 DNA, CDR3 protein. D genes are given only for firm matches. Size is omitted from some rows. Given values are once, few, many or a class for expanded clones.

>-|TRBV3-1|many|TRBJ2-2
TGTGCCAGCAGCCCAAACCCGCTAGCTAGCGGGGAGCTGTTTTTT
CASSPNPLASGELFF
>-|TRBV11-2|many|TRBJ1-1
TGTGCCACACGTCGACAGTCGAACACTGAAGCTTTCTTT
CATRRQSNTEAFF
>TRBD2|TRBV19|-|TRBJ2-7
TGTGCCAGTAGAGGAGGGCTAGCGGGAGGGGGAAGCTCCTACGAGCAGTACTTC
CASRGGLAGGGSSYEQYF
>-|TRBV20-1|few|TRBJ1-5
TGCAGTGCTAGAGCAGGTGGAATTCAGCCCCAGCATTTT
CSARAGGIQPQHF
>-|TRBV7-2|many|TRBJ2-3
TGTGCCAGCAGCTCGCCCCCTGGAGCGCACCCAGGTACAGATACGCAGTATTTT
CASSSPPGAHPGTDTQYF
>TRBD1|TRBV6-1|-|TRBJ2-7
TGTGCCACGAATTTCCGGGACAGGGTCTACGAGCAGTACTTC
CATNFRDRVYEQYF
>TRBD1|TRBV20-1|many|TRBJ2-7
TGCAGTGCTGAGCCTGTGGGGGGACAGGTTTACGAGCAGTACTTC
CSAEPVGGQVYEQYF
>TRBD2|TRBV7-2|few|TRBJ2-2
TGTGCCAGCAGCTTTGGGCTAGCGGGAGCCGGGGAGCTGTTTTTT
CASSFGLAGAGELFF
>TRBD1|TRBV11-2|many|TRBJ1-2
TGTGCCAGCAGCTTTGGGACAGGGGCCGGTAGCTATGGCTACACCTTC
CASSFGTGAGSYGYTF
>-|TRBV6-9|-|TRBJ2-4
TGTGCCAGCAGTTCATATTCGGAGACAGCCAAAAACATTCAGTACTTC
CASSSYSETAKNIQYF
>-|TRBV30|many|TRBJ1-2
TGTGCCTGGAGTTCCCGACTCGAAGCCCCCGGAGGCTACACCTTC
CAWSSRLEAPGGYTF
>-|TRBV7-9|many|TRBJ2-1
TGTGCCAGCAGCTTACCTCCACTAGCAAATGAGCAGTTCTTC
CASSLPPLANEQFF
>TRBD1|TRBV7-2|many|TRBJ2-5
TGTGCCAGCAGCGGGTACAGGGGGCTAGGGGAGACCCAGTACTTC
CASSGYRGLGETQYF
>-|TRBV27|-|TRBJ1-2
TGTGCCAGCAGTTTGACTGGACAGAACTATGGCTACACCTTC
CASSLTGQNYGYTF
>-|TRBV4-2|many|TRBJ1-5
TGTGCCAGCAGCCAAGGGAGGACCCCCTTGAGCAATCAGCCCCAGCATTTT
CASSQGRTPLSNQPQHF
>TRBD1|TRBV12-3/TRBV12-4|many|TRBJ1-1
TGTGCCAGCAGCCAACGCCCGGGACAGGGGACTGAAGCTTTCTTT
CASSQRPGQGTEAFF
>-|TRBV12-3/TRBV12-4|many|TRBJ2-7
TGTGCCAGCAGTCTGTATAGGAGCTACGAGCAGTACTTC
CASSLYRSYEQYF
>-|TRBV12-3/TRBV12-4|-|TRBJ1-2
TGTGCCAGCAGTGAGTCGACAGCGTCCTATGGCTACACCTTC
CASSESTASYGYTF
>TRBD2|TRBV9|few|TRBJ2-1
TGTGCCAGCAGCGTAGGAGGACTAGGGGTATACAATGAGCAGTTCTTC
CASSVGGLGVYNEQFF
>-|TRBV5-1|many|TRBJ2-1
TGCGCCAGCATCCCGGGGCTCGGTTCGAATGAGCAGTTCTTC
CASIPGLGSNEQFF
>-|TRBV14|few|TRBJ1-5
TGTGCCAGCAGCCAGACAGCAAATCAGCCCCAGCATTTT
CASSQTANQPQHF
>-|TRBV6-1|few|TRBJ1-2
TGTGCCAGCAGTCTTCCAGTAGCGTCAGAGCGTGGCTACACCTTC
CASSLPVASERGYTF
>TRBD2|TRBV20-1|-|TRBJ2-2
TGCAGTGCCCACAAGGGACACGGGAGGGGTTACACCGGGGAGCTGTTTTTT
CSAHKGHGRGYTGELFF
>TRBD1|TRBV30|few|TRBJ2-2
TGTGCCTGGAGTGTACGGGGCAGGGGGCGAACCGGGGAGCTGTTTTTT
CAWSVRGRGRTGELFF
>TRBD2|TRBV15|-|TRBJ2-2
TGTGCCACCAGCAGGGTAGCGGGAGGATCCACCGGGGAGCTGTTTTTT
CATSRVAGGSTGELFF
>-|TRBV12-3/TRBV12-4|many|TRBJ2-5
TGTGCCAGCAGTTTGGGGATCGGGTCCAAAGAGACCCAGTACTTC
CASSLGIGSKETQYF
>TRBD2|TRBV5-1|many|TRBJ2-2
TGCGCCAGCAGCTTGTACGCGGGAGTGGACACCGGGGAGCTGTTTTTT
CASSLYAGVDTGELFF
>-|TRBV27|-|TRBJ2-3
TGTGCCAGCAGTTGGTCCGGGGCGGATACGCAGTATTTT
CASSWSGADTQYF
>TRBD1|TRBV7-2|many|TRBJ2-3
TGTGCCAGCAGCCCTCAGACAGGGAATTCGGATACGCAGTATTTT
CASSPQTGNSDTQYF
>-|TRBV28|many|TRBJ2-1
TGTGCCAGCAGCCCTTCGGCGGGACGGCACAATGAGCAGTTCTTC
CASSPSAGRHNEQFF
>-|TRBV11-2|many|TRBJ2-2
TGTGCCAGCAGCTTAGGTACGCCGAACACCGGGGAGCTGTTTTTT
CASSLGTPNTGELFF
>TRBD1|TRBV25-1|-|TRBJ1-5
TGTGCCAGCAGTGAAGATTCCGGGACAGGGGGCGAGGGTCAGCCCCAGCATTTT
CASSEDSGTGGEGQPQHF
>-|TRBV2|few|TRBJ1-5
TGTGCCAGCAGTGTAGTCGGGGGCCGACAGCCCCAGCATTTT
CASSVVGGRQPQHF
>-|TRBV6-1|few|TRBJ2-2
TGTGCCAGCAGTGAACCCCCCAAGACCGGGGAGCTGTTTTTT
CASSEPPKTGELFF
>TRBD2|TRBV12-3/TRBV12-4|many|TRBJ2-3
TGTGCCAGCACCGCGGGAAGCGGGAGGACAGATACGCAGTATTTT
CASTAGSGRTDTQYF
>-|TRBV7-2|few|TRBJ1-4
TGTGCCAGCAGCTATAGTGGTGGGTCGGTGGAAAAACTGTTTTTT
CASSYSGGSVEKLFF
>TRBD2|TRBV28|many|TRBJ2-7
TGTGCCAGCTACTCCGGGACTAGCGGGAGTTTGGGCGAGCAGTACTTC
CASYSGTSGSLGEQYF
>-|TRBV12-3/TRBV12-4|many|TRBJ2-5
TGTGCCAGCAGTTTGCGGCAGCAAGAGACCCAGTACTTC
CASSLRQQETQYF
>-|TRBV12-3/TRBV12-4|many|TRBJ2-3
TGTGCCAGTAGCGTCGGGAGCACAGATACGCAGTATTTT
CASSVGSTDTQYF
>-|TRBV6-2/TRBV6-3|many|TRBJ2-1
TGTGCCAGCAGTTACTCGGGCGGGGATAATGAGCAGTTCTTC
CASSYSGGDNEQFF